The 20 T cell receptor beta chains below come from one sample, sequenced in a study of cytomegalovirus exposure and HLA in healthy donors. 60 Vbeta and 13 Jbeta primers were used in PCR. Using immunoSEQ multiplex PCR, the repertoire was profiled, and TCRdb retains in-frame clones only, with some absent. This table holds some 200,000 clones, roughly a tenth found once. Sequencing used PBMCs. The source is a woman in her 30s in good health and CMV-seropositive.

The sample holds a few counts of this clone. The genes are TRBV9 and TRBJ1-2, with TRBD1 identical over 9 bases. Trimming removed 4 bases from V and 7 bases from J; junction bases left unmatched: 5. The CDR3 runs 13 residues. Germline V gene data show CDR1 as SGDLS and CDR2 as YYNGEE. CDR3 sequence: CASSTTGGGGYTF. The CDR3 nucleotides are TGTGCCAGCAGCACCACAGGGGGCGGTGGCTACACCTTC.

There are a few counts of this clone. The V call is TRBV7-8, the J call TRBJ1-3; unclear D gene. The CDR3 loop spans 18 amino acids. V lost 5 bases and J lost 1, with 21 bases in between. Germline V gene lookup returns CDR1 SGHVS and CDR2 FQNEAQ. CDR3 bases: TGTGCCAGCAGCCCAAACCCTCCTTCTCGGGGATCTGGAAACACCATATATTTT. Protein product: CASSPNPPSRGSGNTIYF.

The chain uses TRBV6-5 and TRBJ2-6; TRBD1 is a possible D gene (6 bases). This CDR3 is built from 15 residues. Germline V gives CDR1 MNHEY, CDR2 SVGAGI. Deletions cut 5 bases from V and 2 bases from J, with 10 bases between. The CDR3 sequence: CASSTYRAGANVLTF. The CDR3 region has the DNA TGTGCCAGCAGTACTTACAGGGCTGGGGCCAACGTCCTGACTTTC.

The chain combines TRBV21-1 with TRBJ2-7; the table's D call of TRBD1 was not tested on the DNA. TRBV21-1 is a pseudogene. This CDR3 spans 15 amino acids. The chain's CDR3 is CAACSWDRSTYEQYF. The CDR3 coding sequence is TGTGCCGCCTGTAGTTGGGACAGGAGCACCTACGAGCAGTACTTC.

There are a few counts of this clone. CDR3: CASRILFSTDTQYF. DNA for the CDR3: TGTGCCAGCAGAATACTGTTTAGCACAGATACGCAGTATTTT. The genes are TRBV2 and TRBJ2-3; D is unresolved. Germline lookup yields CDR1 SNHLY and CDR2 FYNNEI. CDR3 size: 14 residues. V dropped 6 bases and J dropped 0 bases, with 10 bases sitting between them. Filled out from reference TRBV2 and TRBJ2-3, the complete variable domain reads EPEVTQTPSHQVTQMGQEVILRCVPISNHLYFYWYRQILGQKVEFLVSFYNNEISEKSEIFDDQFSVERPDGSNFTLKIRSTKLEDSAMYFCASRILFSTDTQYFGPGTRLTVL.

This clone showed up just a few times. Additional DNA sequences in this sample encode the identical CDR3. This chain connects TRBV12-5 to TRBJ2-7; 10 nucleotides agree with TRBD1. Trimming took 4 bases from V and 7 from J; bases not matched to a gene: 4. From germline, CDR1 is LGHNT and CDR2 FRNRAP. The CDR3 loop spans 13 amino acids. The CDR3 protein is CASGSRTGGEQYF. The CDR3, as DNA: TGTGCTAGTGGTTCTCGGACAGGGGGAGAGCAGTACTTC.

The table lists this clone with a few counts. This chain uses TRBV6-4 with TRBJ1-1; D ambiguous. CDR1 is MRHNA and CDR2 is SNTAGT in the germline V gene. The CDR3 runs to 14 residues. Trimming shortened V by 2 bases and J by 0 bases, and 7 bases separated the two germline ends. For the CDR3, the DNA is TGTGCCAGCAGTGACCAGTTCATGAACACTGAAGCTTTCTTT. Translated, it gives CASSDQFMNTEAFF.

This clone was detected a few times. The chain recombines TRBV21-1 with TRBJ2-2; TRBD2, the table's D call, lacks a check against the DNA. TRBV21-1 is marked as a pseudogene. The CDR3 has 20 residues. DNA for the CDR3: TGTGCCAGCAGCAAATACAGGGTGGCTAGCGGGAGAGCTAACACCGGGGAGCTGTTTTTT. Protein product: CASSKYRVASGRANTGELFF.

This clone was counted only a few times. The genes are TRBV5-1 and TRBJ2-1, with D hard to call. Germline CDR1 and CDR2: SGHRS and YFSETQ. Trimming took 6 bases from V and 7 from J, leaving 17 bases between them. The CDR3 contains 14 residues. The CDR3 sequence: CASTSDLFVNEQFF. CDR3 bases: TGCGCCAGCACCTCAGACTTATTTGTAAATGAGCAGTTCTTC. Complete variable domain (other parts from reference TRBV5-1 and TRBJ2-1): KAGVTQTPRYLIKTRGQQVTLSCSPISGHRSVSWYQQTPGQGLQFLFEYFSETQRNKGNFPGRFSGRQFSNSRSEMNVSTLELGDSALYLCASTSDLFVNEQFFGPGTRLTVL.

This chain links TRBV28 with TRBJ2-7; D perhaps matches TRBD2 (6 bases). Germline-derived CDR1 and CDR2 are MDHEN and SYDVKM. CDR3 size: 12 residues. V was cut by 6 bases and J by 4 bases, with 10 bases left in between. As DNA, the CDR3 is TGTGCCAGCAGGCGGGGTTTGTACGAGCAGTACTTC. Encoded protein: CASRRGLYEQYF.

This sequence joins TRBV6-1 and TRBJ2-7, with no clear D. The CDR3 totals 12 residues. Germline CDR1 and CDR2: MNHNS and SASEGT. V was cut by 2 bases and J by 6 bases, with 8 bases left in between. DNA of the CDR3: TGTGCCAGCAGTGAAACCGGGTTCGAGCAGTACTTC. The encoded protein is CASSETGFEQYF.

This chain joins TRBV5-1 and TRBJ2-2; perhaps TRBD2 as D (6 bases). The CDR3 length is 16 residues. Trimming removed 2 bases from V and 0 bases from J, with 11 bases in between. Germline V gene sequence: CDR1 SGHRS, CDR2 YFSETQ. CDR3 in amino acids: CASSFVADTNTGELFF. CDR3 DNA sequence: TGCGCCAGCAGCTTCGTAGCGGATACGAACACCGGGGAGCTGTTTTTT.

This chain links TRBV28 with TRBJ2-5, with TRBD2 matching over 10 bases. Germline V gene data show CDR1 as MDHEN and CDR2 as SYDVKM. Trimming cost V 5 bases and J 4 bases; bases outside gene matches: 22. This CDR3 comprises 20 residues. The CDR3 loop is CASSTPSGEREGMAVETQYF. The CDR3 DNA is TGTGCCAGCAGTACCCCATCCGGGGAGCGGGAGGGCATGGCGGTAGAGACCCAGTACTTC. The whole variable domain, remainder taken from reference TRBV28 and TRBJ2-5, is DVKVTQSSRYLVKRTGEKVFLECVQDMDHENMFWYRQDPGLGLRLIYFSYDVKMKEKGDIPEGYSVSREKKERFSLILESASTNQTSMYLCASSTPSGEREGMAVETQYFGPGTRLLVL.

This clone showed up just a few times. The chain is built from TRBV7-9 and TRBJ2-1; D possibly corresponds to TRBD1 (5 bases). The CDR3 has 13 residues. The germline gives CDR1 SEHNR, CDR2 FQNEAQ (reference sequence). The V end lost 2 bases, the J end lost 8 bases, and 10 bases lay between the germline ends. Here the CDR3 DNA reads TGTGCCAGCAGCTTAAGCGTGACAGATGAGCAGTTCTTC. As protein: CASSLSVTDEQFF. Variable domain in full (rest from reference TRBV7-9 and TRBJ2-1): DTGVSQNPRHKITKRGQNVTFRCDPISEHNRLYWYRQTLGQGPEFLTYFQNEAQLEKSRLLSDRFSAERPKGSFSTLEIQRTEQGDSAMYLCASSLSVTDEQFFGPGTRLTVL.

This clone was observed a handful of times. Other DNA sequences of this sample code for an identical CDR3. This chain connects TRBV15 to TRBJ1-1, with D tentatively TRBD1 (6 bases). Germline assignment: CDR1 LNHNV and CDR2 YYDKDF (reference sequence). The CDR3 runs 15 residues. V was trimmed by 0 bases and J by 4 bases, leaving 12 bases between them. In nucleotides, the CDR3 is TGTGCCACCAGCAGAGATCGAGGCAGGGGCACTGAAGCTTTCTTT. This sequence encodes CATSRDRGRGTEAFF. Full variable domain (outside the CDR3, taken from reference TRBV15 and TRBJ1-1): DAMVIQNPRYQVTQFGKPVTLSCSQTLNHNVMYWYQQKSSQAPKLLFHYYDKDFNNEADTPDNFQSRRPNTSFCFLDIRSPGLGDTAMYLCATSRDRGRGTEAFFGQGTRLTVV.

This clone was found a few times. CDR3 sequence reads: CAWSVLAGGVDTQYF. DNA for the CDR3: TGTGCCTGGAGTGTACTAGCGGGAGGCGTGGATACGCAGTATTTT. V and J are TRBV30 and TRBJ2-3; 12 bases are a match to TRBD2. Germline CDR1 reads GTSNPN; CDR2 reads SVGIG (reference sequence). The CDR3 contains 15 residues. V shed 0 bases, J shed 6 bases, and the junction held 4 bases outside the gene matches.

The chain couples TRBV7-6 to TRBJ1-2, with D perhaps TRBD1 (6 bases). The CDR3 totals 13 residues. Trimming pared 5 bases from V and 6 bases from J, leaving 13 bases between. Germline V CDR1 and CDR2: SGHVS, FNYEAQ. The CDR3 sequence: CASSQGHGNGYTF. As DNA, the CDR3 is TGTGCCAGCAGCCAGGGACACGGAAATGGCTACACCTTC.

V usage is TRBV11-2 and J usage is TRBJ2-7; D may be TRBD1 (5 bases). V lost 5 bases and J lost 6, with 20 bases in between. This CDR3 is built from 15 residues. Germline V lookup: CDR1 SGHAT, CDR2 FQNNGV. In DNA form, the CDR3 reads TGTGCCAGCAGCCCCTCGGCTCAGGGTAGTGGCGAGCAGTACTTC. Translated: CASSPSAQGSGEQYF.

This rearrangement joins TRBV5-1 to TRBJ2-6, with no clear D. V lost 0 bases and J 2 bases, leaving 9 bases between the germline ends. In germline, CDR1 is SGHRS, CDR2 YFSETQ. The CDR3 runs to 16 residues. CDR3 sequence: CASSLANRAGANVLTF. DNA of the CDR3: TGCGCCAGCAGCTTGGCCAACCGGGCTGGGGCCAACGTCCTGACTTTC.

This chain joins TRBV15 and TRBJ1-5; 11 bases map to TRBD1. The V segment lost 3 bases and the J segment 0 bases; nucleotides outside the gene matches: 4. The CDR3 sequence is 17 residues long. Germline lookup yields CDR1 LNHNV and CDR2 YYDKDF (reference sequence). The CDR3 region is CATSRGQGGYSNQPQHF. The CDR3 DNA follows: TGTGCCACCAGCAGGGGACAGGGGGGATATAGCAATCAGCCCCAGCATTTT.